The 8 T cell receptor beta chains in this list originate from one sample, sequenced in a study of blood T cell repertoires in COVID-19. Libraries were prepared by immunoSEQ multiplex PCR; TCRdb keeps only in-frame clonotypes and omits some of them. The table records over 150,000 clones, roughly 88% of them present only once. Input material: peripheral blood. These receptors came from a human donor in a cohort sampled during active COVID-19.

This sequence joins TRBV19 and TRBJ1-1; unclear D gene. This CDR3 region has 14 residues. V shed 11 bases and J shed 5 bases, with 21 bases lying between them. Germline-derived CDR1 and CDR2 are LNHDA and SQIVND (reference sequence). The CDR3 loop reads CASAWTGSGTEAFF. The CDR3 bases are TGTGCCTCGGCCTGGACGGGAAGCGGAACTGAAGCTTTCTTT.

The chain joins TRBV3-1 (or the pseudogene TRBV3-2) to TRBJ2-1, with 8 positions matching TRBD2. The germline CDR1 and CDR2 sequences are LGHDT and YNNKEL (reference sequence). With 4 bases clipped from V and 5 bases from J, the junction kept 7 bases outside the gene matches. There are 15 residues in the CDR3. Written as DNA, the CDR3 is TGTGCCAGCAGCCGGGGACTAGGGCCTGACAATGAGCAGTTCTTC. It translates to CASSRGLGPDNEQFF.

The chain has TRBV7-9 and TRBJ2-7, with D unresolved. From germline, CDR1 is SEHNR and CDR2 FQNEAQ (reference sequence). The CDR3 extends over 11 amino acids. V was cut by 1 base and J by 5 bases, with 3 bases left in between. In DNA, the CDR3 is TGTGCCAGCAGCTTAGGAGACGAGCAGTACTTC. Its protein product is CASSLGDEQYF.

The chain couples TRBV28 to TRBJ1-1, with D tentatively TRBD1 (6 bases). Trimming cost V 6 bases and J 1 base, with 21 bases left between them. CDR1 is MDHEN, CDR2 SYDVKM, per germline. CDR3 length equals 17 residues. The CDR3 here is CASRKQGQGPANTEAFF. CDR3 nucleotides: TGTGCCAGCAGAAAACAGGGTCAGGGACCCGCGAACACTGAAGCTTTCTTT.

The J gene is TRBJ2-7, the V gene TRBV6-2 or TRBV6-3; D remains ambiguous. This CDR3 region has 12 residues. Germline V CDR1 and CDR2: MNHEY, SVGEGT. Trimming removed 2 bases from V and 4 bases from J, with 6 bases in between. The CDR3 sequence is CASSYARYEQYF. CDR3 nucleotide sequence: TGTGCCAGCAGTTACGCGAGGTACGAGCAGTACTTC.

This clone appeared a few times. The chain recombines TRBV5-4 with TRBJ1-2; the D is unclear. Germline V gene sequence: CDR1 SGHNT, CDR2 YYREEE (reference sequence). This CDR3 is 13 amino acids long. In DNA form, the CDR3 reads TGTGCTACCAGCTTGTACAATAACTATGGCTACACCTTC. The encoded protein is CATSLYNNYGYTF.

The rearrangement links TRBV15 to TRBJ2-7; 8 bases agree with TRBD1. The germline CDR1 and CDR2 sequences are LNHNV and YYDKDF (reference sequence). The CDR3 has 14 residues. J lost 6 bases, V lost 2 bases, and 6 bases had no gene match. This CDR3 reads CATSRSGQGPEQYF. DNA of the CDR3: TGTGCCACCAGCAGATCTGGACAGGGCCCCGAGCAGTACTTC.

V gene TRBV7-2 combines with J gene TRBJ2-2, with 8 bases identical to TRBD1. The V segment lost 3 bases and the J segment 5 bases; nucleotides outside the gene matches: 2. The CDR3 contains 14 residues. Germline V lookup: CDR1 SGHTA, CDR2 FQGNSA. The CDR3 sequence: CASSFHRGTGELFF. The CDR3 coding sequence is TGTGCCAGCAGCTTCCACAGGGGGACCGGGGAGCTGTTTTTT.